This T cell receptor beta chain was documented in a study of OX40 agonist ivuxolimab in advanced cancers. Findings of the study overall: Clonal expansion was seen in CD4+ and CD8+ blood T cells by week 6 at 0.1 to 3.0 mg/kg.

About this clone: What it recognizes is unknown.

CDR1 is MNHEY, CDR2 SVGAGI, per germline. CDR3 length: 14 amino acids. Trimming shortened V by 6 bases and J by 1 base, and 12 bases separated the two germline ends. Sequencing was performed with immunoSEQ multiplex PCR; in TCRdb, only in-frame clones are kept and a portion is missing. The sample yields about 73,000 clones, around 86% seen once. The TCR comes from an adult with an advanced solid tumor such as melanoma, head and neck, liver or kidney cancer. This rearrangement joins TRBV6-5 to TRBJ1-1, with TRBD1 as a possible D gene (5 bases). Sequencing was performed on CD4+ or CD8+ T cells sorted from blood, taken in a trial of the OX40 agonist ivuxolimab. The CDR3: CASRGHQSNTEAFF. Here the CDR3 DNA reads TGTGCCAGCAGAGGACACCAATCGAACACTGAAGCTTTCTTT.